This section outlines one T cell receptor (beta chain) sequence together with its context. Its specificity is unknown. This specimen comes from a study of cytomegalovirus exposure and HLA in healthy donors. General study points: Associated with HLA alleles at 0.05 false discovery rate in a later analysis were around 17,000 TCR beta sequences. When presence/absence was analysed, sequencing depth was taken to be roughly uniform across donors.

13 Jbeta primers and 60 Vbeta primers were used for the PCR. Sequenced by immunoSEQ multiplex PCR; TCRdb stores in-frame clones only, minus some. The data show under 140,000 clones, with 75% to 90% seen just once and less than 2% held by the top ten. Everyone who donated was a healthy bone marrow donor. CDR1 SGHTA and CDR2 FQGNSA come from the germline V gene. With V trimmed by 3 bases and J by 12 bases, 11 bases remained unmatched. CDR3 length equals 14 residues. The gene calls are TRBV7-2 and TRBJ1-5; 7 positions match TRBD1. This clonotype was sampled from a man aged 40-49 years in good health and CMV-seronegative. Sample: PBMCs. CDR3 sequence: CASSFPGQHRVQHF. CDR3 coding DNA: TGTGCCAGCAGCTTCCCGGGACAGCATCGGGTCCAGCATTTT.